The clone carrying this T cell receptor (beta chain) has just a few counts. The CDR3 sequence is 13 residues long. Between the trimmed V and J ends, which lost 8 bases and 4 bases, there was a span of 9 bases. The sample belongs to a study of T-cell reconstitution after alpha-beta-depleted transplantation in children. Unique molecular identifiers were incorporated during preparation of the TCRbeta library. In TCRdb, the PCR reads were re-called with MiXCR into one record per CDR3 protein. The sample lists around 480,000 distinct CDR3 sequences; 32% were seen once. The sequencing used PBMCs from the stem cell graft donor, collected from the stem cell graft. This sequence originates from a human donor who donated a stem cell graft to a child with aplastic anemia. This chain uses TRBV12-3 or TRBV12-4 with TRBJ1-6, with D possibly matching TRBD1 (5 bases). The CDR3: CASVRTYNSPLHF. The CDR3, as DNA: TGTGCCAGCGTAAGGACATATAATTCACCCCTCCACTTT.